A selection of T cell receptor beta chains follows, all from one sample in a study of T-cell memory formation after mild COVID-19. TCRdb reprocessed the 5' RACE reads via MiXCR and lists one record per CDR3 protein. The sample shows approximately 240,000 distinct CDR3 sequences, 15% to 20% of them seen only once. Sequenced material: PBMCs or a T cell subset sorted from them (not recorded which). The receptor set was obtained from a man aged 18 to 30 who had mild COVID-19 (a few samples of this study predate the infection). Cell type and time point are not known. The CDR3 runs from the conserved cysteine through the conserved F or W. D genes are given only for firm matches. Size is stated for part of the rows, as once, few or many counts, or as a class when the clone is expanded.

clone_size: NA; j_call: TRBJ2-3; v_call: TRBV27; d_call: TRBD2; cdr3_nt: TGTGCCAGCAGTTTGTCAATAGCGGGGGGCACAGATACGCAGTATTTT; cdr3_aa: CASSLSIAGGTDTQYF
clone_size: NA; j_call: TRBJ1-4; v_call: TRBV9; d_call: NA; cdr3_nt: TGTGCCAGCAGCCCCGGACATTCAACTAATGAAAAACTGTTTTTT; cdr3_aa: CASSPGHSTNEKLFF
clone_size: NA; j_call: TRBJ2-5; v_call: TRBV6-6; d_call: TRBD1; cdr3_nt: TGTGCCAGCACCCCCCGGGACAGGGGGACCCAAGTGACCCAGTACTTC; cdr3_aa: CASTPRDRGTQVTQYF
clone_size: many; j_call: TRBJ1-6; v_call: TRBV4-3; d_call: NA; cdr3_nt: TGCGCCAGCAGCCAACAAACGGGGACTCCGTTAGATCCCCTCCACTTT; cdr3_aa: CASSQQTGTPLDPLHF
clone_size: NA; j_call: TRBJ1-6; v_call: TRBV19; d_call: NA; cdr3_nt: TGTGCCAGTAGTGGCAGGGGTTATTCACCCCTCCACTTT; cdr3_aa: CASSGRGYSPLHF
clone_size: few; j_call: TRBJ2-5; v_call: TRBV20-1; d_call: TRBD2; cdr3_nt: TGCAGTGCTAGAGATCGGGGTAGCGGGGGGGCTTGGGAGACCCAGTACTTC; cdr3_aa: CSARDRGSGGAWETQYF
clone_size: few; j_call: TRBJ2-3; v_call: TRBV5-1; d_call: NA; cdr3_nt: TGCGCCAGCAGCTTGCAGGGCCAGCACACAGATACGCAGTATTTT; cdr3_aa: CASSLQGQHTDTQYF
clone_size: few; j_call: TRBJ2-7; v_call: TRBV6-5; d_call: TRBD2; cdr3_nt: TGTGCCAGCAGTTACGCGGCTAGCGGGGCCTACGAGCAGTACTTC; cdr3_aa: CASSYAASGAYEQYF
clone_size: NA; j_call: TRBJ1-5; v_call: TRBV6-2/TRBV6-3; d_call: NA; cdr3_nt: TGTGCCAGCAGTTCCGCCGGGACATCCAGCAATCAGCCCCAGCATTTT; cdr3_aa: CASSSAGTSSNQPQHF
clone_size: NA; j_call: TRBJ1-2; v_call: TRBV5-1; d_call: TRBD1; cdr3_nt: TGCGCCAGCAGCTTGGCGGGACAGACCTATGGCTACACCTTC; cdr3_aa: CASSLAGQTYGYTF
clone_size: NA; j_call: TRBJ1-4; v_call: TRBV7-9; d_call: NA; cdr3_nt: TGTGCCAGCAGCGGCGGCACAGGGTGGGATGAAAAACTGTTTTTT; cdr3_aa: CASSGGTGWDEKLFF
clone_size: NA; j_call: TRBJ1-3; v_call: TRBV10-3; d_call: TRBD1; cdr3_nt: TGTGCCATCAGTGCGGGAACCGGGACAGGGGGCGCATTGGCTGGAAACACCATATATTTT; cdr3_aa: CAISAGTGTGGALAGNTIYF
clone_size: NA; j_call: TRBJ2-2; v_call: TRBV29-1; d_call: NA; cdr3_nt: TGCAGCGTTGGGGGGCGCCTGGACACCGGGGAGCTGTTTTTT; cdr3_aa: CSVGGRLDTGELFF